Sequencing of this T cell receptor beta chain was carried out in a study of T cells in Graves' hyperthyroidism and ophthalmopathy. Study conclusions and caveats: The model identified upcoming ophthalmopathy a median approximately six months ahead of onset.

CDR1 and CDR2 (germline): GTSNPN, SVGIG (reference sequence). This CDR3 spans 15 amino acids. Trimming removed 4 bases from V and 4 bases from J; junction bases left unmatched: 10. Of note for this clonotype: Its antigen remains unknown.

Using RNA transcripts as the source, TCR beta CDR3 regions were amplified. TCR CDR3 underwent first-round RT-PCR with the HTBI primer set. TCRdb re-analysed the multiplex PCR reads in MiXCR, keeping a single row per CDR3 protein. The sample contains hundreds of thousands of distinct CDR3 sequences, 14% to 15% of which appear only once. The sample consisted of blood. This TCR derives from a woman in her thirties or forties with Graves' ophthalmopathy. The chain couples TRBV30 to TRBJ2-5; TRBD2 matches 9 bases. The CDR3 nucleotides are TGTGCCTGGAAAACATTAGCGGGAGTGGGAGAGACCCAGTACTTC. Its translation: CAWKTLAGVGETQYF. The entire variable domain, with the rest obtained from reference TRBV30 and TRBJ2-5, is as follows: SQTIHQWPATLVQPVGSPLSLECTVEGTSNPNLYWYRQAAGRGLQLLFYSVGIGQISSEVPQNLSASRPQDRQFILSSKKLLLSDSGFYLCAWKTLAGVGETQYFGPGTRLLVL.